The 32 T cell receptor beta chains below all came from one sample that was sequenced in a study of Tregs in tolerant kidney transplant recipients. Measured with immunoSEQ multiplex PCR; TCRdb has only the in-frame clones, and not every one. This table has 90,000 to 150,000 clones, 85% to 95% appearing once. The specimen sequenced was CD4+ T cells from blood. The receptors stem from a human donor in good health.

This clone was seen a single time. The rearrangement links TRBV19 to TRBJ2-3; D assignment may be TRBD1 or TRBD2 (5 bases each). The CDR3 length is 15 residues. The V end lost 1 base, the J end lost 5 bases, and 13 bases lay between the germline ends. Germline V CDR1 and CDR2: LNHDA, SQIVND (reference sequence). The CDR3 nucleotides are TGTGCCAGTAGTATAGGGGGCCTAGGGAGAGATACGCAGTATTTT. It translates to CASSIGGLGRDTQYF.

This clone was counted a single time. V is TRBV7-9 and J is TRBJ1-1; TRBD1 might be the D (6 bases). The CDR3 is 15 amino acids. The germline V gene has CDR1 SEHNR and CDR2 FQNEAQ (reference sequence). The V end lost 2 bases, the J end lost 1 base, and 11 bases lay between the germline ends. In nucleotides, the CDR3 is TGTGCCAGCAGCTTAACGGGACACACGAACACTGAAGCTTTCTTT. Amino acid sequence: CASSLTGHTNTEAFF.

The J gene is TRBJ1-1, the V gene TRBV6-1; perhaps TRBD1 as D (6 bases). The CDR3 consists of 14 residues. Germline values: CDR1 MNHNS, CDR2 SASEGT. Trimming removed 4 bases at V and 6 bases at J, with 15 bases between. CDR3 sequence (DNA): TGTGCCAGCAGTGCACAGGGTGGGGTAGCTGAAGCTTTCTTT. Its protein is CASSAQGGVAEAFF.

The chain joins TRBV4-1 to TRBJ1-1; 7 nucleotides line up with TRBD1. The V gene's germline CDR1 is MGHRA and CDR2 YSYEKL. J gave up 7 bases and V 6 bases, and 14 bases lay outside the gene matches. The CDR3 is 15 amino acids. CDR3 in amino acids: CASSRYDRQGHEAFF. Here the CDR3 DNA reads TGCGCCAGCAGTCGATACGATAGACAGGGCCATGAAGCTTTCTTT.

V gene TRBV9 combines with J gene TRBJ2-7; 8 bases line up with TRBD2. The CDR3 has 14 amino acids. The junction had 2 bases not matched to a gene; V was cut back by 3 bases and J by 0 bases. Germline CDR1 is SGDLS and CDR2 is YYNGEE. CDR3 loop: CASSESGSSYEQYF. In DNA form, the CDR3 reads TGTGCCAGCAGCGAGAGCGGGAGCTCCTACGAGCAGTACTTC.

The chain uses TRBV4-2 and TRBJ2-2, with D maybe TRBD2 (5 bases). Germline values: CDR1 LGHNA, CDR2 YNFKEQ. The length of the CDR3 is 19 residues. Trimming shortened V by 6 bases and J by 0 bases, and 23 bases separated the two germline ends. CDR3 in amino acids: CASSRYPPSSRTNTGELFF. As DNA, the CDR3 is TGTGCCAGCAGTCGTTACCCCCCCTCTAGCCGAACGAACACCGGGGAGCTGTTTTTT.

The chain recombines TRBV18 with TRBJ2-3; 7 bases are a match to TRBD2. CDR3 size: 17 residues. V dropped 3 bases and J dropped 2; count of bases not matched to a gene: 11. Germline V CDR1 and CDR2: KGHSH, LQKENI. CDR3 in amino acids: CASSPLPASGITDTQYF. CDR3 DNA: TGTGCCAGCTCACCTCTTCCGGCTAGCGGCATCACAGATACGCAGTATTTT.

The chain has TRBV5-4 and TRBJ1-5; D not certain. Germline assignment: CDR1 SGHNT and CDR2 YYREEE (reference sequence). Trimming cost V 0 bases and J 7 bases, with 8 bases left between them. The length of the CDR3 is 13 residues. CDR3 protein: CASSLAGSQPQHF. In DNA, the CDR3 is TGTGCCAGCAGCTTGGCCGGGTCCCAGCCCCAGCATTTT.

The rearrangement joins TRBV7-8 to TRBJ2-7; perhaps TRBD1 as D (7 bases). Deletions cut 4 bases from V and 4 bases from J, with 17 bases between. CDR1 and CDR2 from the germline V gene are SGHVS and FQNEAQ. CDR3 length equals 15 residues. CDR3 DNA sequence: TGTGCCAGCAGCTCTCAGACAGGGAGGTTTTACGAGCAGTACTTC. This translates into CASSSQTGRFYEQYF.

This rearrangement joins TRBV7-2 to TRBJ1-1, with 7 bases fitting TRBD1. The ends lost 5 bases at V and 5 bases at J; junction bases unmatched: 8. Germline V gene sequence: CDR1 SGHTA, CDR2 FQGNSA. The CDR3 runs to 14 residues. The CDR3 here is CASSPRQGGTEAFF. The DNA of the CDR3 is TGTGCCAGCAGCCCCCGGCAGGGGGGAACTGAAGCTTTCTTT.

The chain has TRBV5-4 and TRBJ2-1; D gene unclear. The CDR3 sequence is 13 residues long. V shed 0 bases and J shed 3 bases, with 4 bases lying between them. CDR1 is SGHNT, CDR2 YYREEE, per germline (reference sequence). CDR3 bases: TGTGCCAGCAGCTTGGCCGACTACAATGAGCAGTTCTTC. Protein sequence: CASSLADYNEQFF. The entire variable domain, with the rest obtained from reference TRBV5-4 and TRBJ2-1, is as follows: ETGVTQSPTHLIKTRGQQVTLRCSSQSGHNTVSWYQQALGQGPQFIFQYYREEENGRGNFPPRFSGLQFPNYSSELNVNALELDDSALYLCASSLADYNEQFFGPGTRLTVL.

J is TRBJ2-7 and V is TRBV2; D possibly uses TRBD1 or TRBD2 (5 bases each). Looked up from germline, CDR1 is SNHLY and CDR2 is FYNNEI. The CDR3 is made up of 13 amino acids. V was cut by 3 bases and J by 3 bases, with 9 bases left in between. DNA of the CDR3: TGTGCCAGCAGTGAGGGGACGATCTACGAGCAGTACTTC. Its protein is CASSEGTIYEQYF. The entire variable domain, with the rest obtained from reference TRBV2 and TRBJ2-7, is as follows: EPEVTQTPSHQVTQMGQEVILRCVPISNHLYFYWYRQILGQKVEFLVSFYNNEISEKSEIFDDQFSVERPDGSNFTLKIRSTKLEDSAMYFCASSEGTIYEQYFGPGTRLTVT.

CDR3 region: CASSLQGQTNEKLFF. The CDR3 DNA reads TGTGCCAGCAGCTTACAGGGACAGACTAATGAAAAACTGTTTTTT. The chain recombines TRBV7-9 with TRBJ1-4; 7 positions agree with TRBD1. V was clipped by 2 bases and J by 2 bases; unmatched bases: 2. The CDR3 is 15 amino acids. Per germline, CDR1 SEHNR and CDR2 FQNEAQ (reference sequence).

The rearrangement uses TRBV5-1 and TRBJ1-4; weak D call: TRBD1 (6 bases). V was shortened by 2 bases and J by 1 base, with 15 bases between the two germline ends. Germline V gene data show CDR1 as SGHRS and CDR2 as YFSETQ. The CDR3 is made up of 17 amino acids. DNA of the CDR3: TGCGCCAGCAGCTTAGGGGGGATCGCCGGAACTAATGAAAAACTGTTTTTT. This sequence encodes CASSLGGIAGTNEKLFF.

The chain combines TRBV30 with TRBJ2-4; no reliable D call. V lost 1 base and J lost 0, with 10 bases in between. Germline V CDR1 and CDR2: GTSNPN, SVGIG (reference sequence). CDR3 length: 15 amino acids. The CDR3 region has the DNA TGTGCCTGGAGTGGGCCCAGAGTAGCCAAAAACATTCAGTACTTC. Protein sequence: CAWSGPRVAKNIQYF.

J is TRBJ2-3 and V is TRBV27; TRBD2 agrees at 10 bases. Germline V CDR1 and CDR2: MNHEY, SMNVEV (reference sequence). This CDR3 has 14 residues. With 6 bases clipped from V and 4 bases from J, the junction kept 4 bases outside the gene matches. As DNA, the CDR3 is TGTGCCAGCAGCCTAGCGGGAGCCGCAGATACGCAGTATTTT. Residues: CASSLAGAADTQYF.

The V call is TRBV4-2, the J call TRBJ1-2, with 12 bases lining up with TRBD1. Trimming took 4 bases from V and 6 from J; bases not matched to a gene: 9. Per germline, CDR1 LGHNA and CDR2 YNFKEQ. The CDR3 runs 16 residues. The CDR3 DNA sequence: TGTGCCAGCAGCCCCGGGGACAGGGGGCGCGACAATGGCTACACCTTC. Protein: CASSPGDRGRDNGYTF.

J is TRBJ2-2 and V is TRBV7-9; 9 bases match TRBD1. The CDR3 loop spans 16 amino acids. The V segment lost 3 bases and the J segment 1 base; nucleotides outside the gene matches: 3. CDR1 and CDR2 from the germline V gene are SEHNR and FQNEAQ (reference sequence). The CDR3 coding sequence is TGTGCCAGCAGCTTTCCGGGACAGGGGAACACCGGGGAGCTGTTTTTT. Translating it yields CASSFPGQGNTGELFF.

The CDR3, as DNA: TGTGCCATCAGTGAGATGGGGGCGATGGACACTGAAGCTTTCTTT. Protein: CAISEMGAMDTEAFF. J is TRBJ1-1 and V is TRBV10-3, with a weak D call TRBD1 (6 bases). The germline V gene has CDR1 ENHRY and CDR2 SYGVKD. The CDR3 extends over 15 amino acids. With 2 bases removed from V and 3 bases from J, the gap between germline ends came to 13 bases.

The chain combines TRBV30 with TRBJ2-5; D perhaps matches TRBD2 (7 bases). The CDR3 has 16 residues. V lost 0 bases and J 4 bases, leaving 18 bases between the germline ends. Germline lookup yields CDR1 GTSNPN and CDR2 SVGIG (reference sequence). The CDR3 protein is CAWSVLGAGVPETQYF. Here the CDR3 DNA reads TGTGCCTGGAGTGTACTGGGGGCGGGAGTCCCAGAGACCCAGTACTTC. Full variable domain (missing parts from reference TRBV30 and TRBJ2-5): SQTIHQWPATLVQPVGSPLSLECTVEGTSNPNLYWYRQAAGRGLQLLFYSVGIGQISSEVPQNLSASRPQDRQFILSSKKLLLSDSGFYLCAWSVLGAGVPETQYFGPGTRLLVL.

The rearrangement joins TRBV5-1 to TRBJ1-2; TRBD1 aligns across 9 bases. This CDR3 contains 16 residues. The ends lost 4 bases at V and 12 bases at J; junction bases unmatched: 19. Germline V gives CDR1 SGHRS, CDR2 YFSETQ. As DNA, the CDR3 is TGCGCCAGCAGCCTGTCAAACCGGGACAGGGATTTGCACCACACCTTC. The encoded protein is CASSLSNRDRDLHHTF.

The genes are TRBV30 and TRBJ2-5; the D gene could be TRBD1 or TRBD2 (5 bases each). Germline CDR1 is GTSNPN and CDR2 is SVGIG (reference sequence). The CDR3 has 14 residues. Trimming removed 0 bases at V and 5 bases at J, with 13 bases between. In DNA form, the CDR3 reads TGTGCCTGGAGTGTACAGGCCTGGGGGGAGACCCAGTACTTC. Translating it yields CAWSVQAWGETQYF.

The rearrangement uses TRBV6-5 and TRBJ2-3; D possibly uses TRBD1 or TRBD2 (5 bases each). This CDR3 comprises 12 residues. The V end lost 2 bases, the J end lost 9 bases, and 9 bases lay between the germline ends. The V gene's germline CDR1 is MNHEY and CDR2 SVGAGI. CDR3 in DNA: TGTGCCAGCAGTTACAAAGGGGACACGCAGTATTTT. It yields the protein CASSYKGDTQYF.

The chain recombines TRBV11-2 with TRBJ2-7; D might be TRBD2 (6 bases). There are 14 residues in the CDR3. Germline CDR1 is SGHAT and CDR2 is FQNNGV. Trimming removed 0 bases at V and 10 bases at J, with 16 bases between. The CDR3 region is CASSLDSSSGSQYF. The DNA for the CDR3 is TGTGCCAGCAGCTTAGACAGCAGTAGCGGATCCCAGTACTTC.

The chain combines TRBV6-6 with TRBJ2-1, with 7 nucleotides matching TRBD2. The V gene end was trimmed by 11 bases and the J gene end by 6 bases; junction bases not matched to a gene: 13. The CDR3 is 14 amino acids. Germline V CDR1 and CDR2: MNHNY, SVGAGI (reference sequence). CDR3 in amino acids: CAVAVGTISNEQFF. As DNA, the CDR3 is TGTGCCGTAGCCGTAGGGACTATTTCCAATGAGCAGTTCTTC.

This clone was seen once. The V call is TRBV11-2, the J call TRBJ1-5; maybe TRBD1 (6 bases). From germline, CDR1 is SGHAT and CDR2 FQNNGV. V lost 5 bases and J lost 4, with 12 bases in between. This CDR3 contains 14 residues. DNA of the CDR3: TGTGCCAGCAGCAGGACAGATGGGAATCAGCCCCAGCATTTT. Protein sequence: CASSRTDGNQPQHF.

The rearrangement uses TRBV18 and TRBJ2-3; TRBD1 agrees at 9 bases. Germline values: CDR1 KGHSH, CDR2 LQKENI. The V and J ends lost 1 base and 5 bases, in that order; junction bases with no gene match: 4. This CDR3 region has 15 residues. In DNA form, the CDR3 reads TGTGCCAGCTCACCACGGACAGGGGAGGGAGATACGCAGTATTTT. It codes for CASSPRTGEGDTQYF. Using reference TRBV18 and TRBJ2-3 for the parts outside the CDR3, the full variable domain is NAGVMQNPRHLVRRRGQEARLRCSPMKGHSHVYWYRQLPEEGLKFMVYLQKENIIDESGMPKERFSAEFPKEGPSILRIQQVVRGDSAAYFCASSPRTGEGDTQYFGPGTRLTVL.

J is TRBJ2-4 and V is TRBV7-4; 7 nucleotides align to TRBD1. Trimming cost V 7 bases and J 6 bases; bases outside gene matches: 12. Germline V gives CDR1 SGHVT, CDR2 SQSDAQ. The CDR3 covers 15 residues. The CDR3 loop reads CASNRTDRSTNIQYF. The CDR3, as DNA: TGTGCCAGCAACCGAACGGACAGGTCGACAAACATTCAGTACTTC.

CDR3 protein: CASSPGQRGYTF. The CDR3 DNA reads as TGTGCCAGCTCCCCCGGCCAGCGGGGCTACACCTTC. This sequence joins TRBV18 and TRBJ1-2; D not certain. V shed 6 bases and J shed 8 bases, with 13 bases lying between them. Germline V gives CDR1 KGHSH, CDR2 LQKENI. The CDR3 loop spans 12 amino acids.

This clone was detected once. The rearrangement links TRBV7-9 to TRBJ2-3; 10 bases match TRBD2. Germline V lookup: CDR1 SEHNR, CDR2 FQNEAQ (reference sequence). V was clipped by 5 bases and J by 6 bases; unmatched bases: 11. The CDR3 is made up of 16 amino acids. CDR3: CASSPPASGSPDTQYF. The CDR3 region has the DNA TGTGCCAGCAGCCCGCCGGCTAGCGGGAGCCCCGATACGCAGTATTTT.

The rearrangement links TRBV2 to TRBJ1-1; 11 positions agree with TRBD1. Looked up from germline, CDR1 is SNHLY and CDR2 is FYNNEI. Trimming removed 7 bases from V and 6 bases from J; junction bases left unmatched: 10. The CDR3 length is 15 residues. The CDR3 coding sequence is TGTGCCAGCAACAAACCGGGACAGGGGGTGCCTGAAGCTTTCTTT. Its protein is CASNKPGQGVPEAFF.

The rearrangement uses TRBV14 and TRBJ2-7; 7 bases align to TRBD1. CDR3 length: 18 amino acids. Germline CDR1 SGHDN, CDR2 FVKESK. J gave up 0 bases and V 0 bases, and 11 bases lay outside the gene matches. The CDR3 sequence is CASSQDQYWTGRSYEQYF. The CDR3 DNA follows: TGTGCCAGCAGCCAAGATCAGTATTGGACAGGACGCTCCTACGAGCAGTACTTC. The whole variable domain, remainder taken from reference TRBV14 and TRBJ2-7, is EAGVTQFPSHSVIEKGQTVTLRCDPISGHDNLYWYRRVMGKEIKFLLHFVKESKQDESGMPNNRFLAERTGGTYSTLKVQPAELEDSGVYFCASSQDQYWTGRSYEQYFGPGTRLTVT.